The entry below gives a single T cell receptor (beta chain) sequence along with its context. The antigen is undetermined. These data belong to a study of cytomegalovirus exposure and HLA in healthy donors. Study-wide findings and caveats: What a later analysis reportedly showed was that an Asian-associated ancestry cluster had fewer N-insertions than the roughly 670-donor mean. Being productive about 87% or about 30% of the time was typical of most TCR beta V segments in an earlier analysis.

13 Jbeta primers and 60 Vbeta primers were used for the PCR. Profiling relied on immunoSEQ multiplex PCR, and the TCRdb table lists in-frame clones only, not all of them. The sample contains 150,000 to 200,000 clones, about 80% of which appear only once. This CDR3 has 14 residues. Germline trimming cut 3 bases from V and 8 bases from J; bases unmatched to any gene: 10. Germline assignment: CDR1 SQVTM and CDR2 ANQGSEA. The sample was PBMCs. The chain uses TRBV29-1 and TRBJ1-2; 9 bases agree with TRBD1. The sequence came from a woman between 35 and 50 years old in good health and CMV-seronegative. In nucleotides, the CDR3 is TGCAGCGTTGATGAAGTGACAGGGGGTTTAGGCTACACCTTC. It yields the protein CSVDEVTGGLGYTF.